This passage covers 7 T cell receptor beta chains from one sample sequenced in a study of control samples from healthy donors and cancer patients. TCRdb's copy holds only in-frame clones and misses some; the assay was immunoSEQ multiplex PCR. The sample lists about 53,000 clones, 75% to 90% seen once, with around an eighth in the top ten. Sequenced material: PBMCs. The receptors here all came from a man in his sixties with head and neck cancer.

CDR3 region: CASSSPGTAANYGYTF. CDR3 bases: TGTGCCAGCAGTAGCCCCGGGACAGCAGCTAACTATGGCTACACCTTC. This sequence joins TRBV6-2 or TRBV6-3 and TRBJ1-2; 7 positions agree with TRBD1. Germline assignment: CDR1 MNHEY and CDR2 SVGEGT. Trimming took 5 bases from V and 0 from J; bases not matched to a gene: 9. The CDR3 has 16 amino acids.

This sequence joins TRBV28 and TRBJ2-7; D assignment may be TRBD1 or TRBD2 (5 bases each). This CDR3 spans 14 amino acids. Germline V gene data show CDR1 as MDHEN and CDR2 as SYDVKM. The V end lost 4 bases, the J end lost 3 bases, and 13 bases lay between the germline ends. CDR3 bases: TGTGCCAGCAGTTCCCCGGGACGGAACTACGAGCAGTACTTC. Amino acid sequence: CASSSPGRNYEQYF.

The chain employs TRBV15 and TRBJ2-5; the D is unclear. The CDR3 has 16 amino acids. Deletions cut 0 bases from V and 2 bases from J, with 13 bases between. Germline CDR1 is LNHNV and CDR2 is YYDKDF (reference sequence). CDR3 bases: TGTGCCACCAGCAGAGATAAGGCCGTATTACAAGAGACCCAGTACTTC. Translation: CATSRDKAVLQETQYF.

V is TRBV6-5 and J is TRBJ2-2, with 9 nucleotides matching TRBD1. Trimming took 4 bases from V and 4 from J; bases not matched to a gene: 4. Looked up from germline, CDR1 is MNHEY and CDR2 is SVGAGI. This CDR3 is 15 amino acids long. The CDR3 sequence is CASSLGQGGTGELFF. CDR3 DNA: TGTGCCAGCAGTTTGGGACAGGGAGGCACCGGGGAGCTGTTTTTT.

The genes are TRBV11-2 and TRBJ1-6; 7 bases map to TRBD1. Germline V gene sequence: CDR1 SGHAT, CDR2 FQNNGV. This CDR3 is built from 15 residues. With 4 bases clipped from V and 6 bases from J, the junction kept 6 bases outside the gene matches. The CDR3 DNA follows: TGTGCCAGCAGCTCACTGGGACAGCGTAATTCACCCCTCCACTTT. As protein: CASSSLGQRNSPLHF.

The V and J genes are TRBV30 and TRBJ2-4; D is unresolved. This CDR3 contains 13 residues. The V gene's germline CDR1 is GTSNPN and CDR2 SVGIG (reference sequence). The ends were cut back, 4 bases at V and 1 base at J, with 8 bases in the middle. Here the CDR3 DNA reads TGTGCCTGGAAAGGGTGGGCCAAAAACATTCAGTACTTC. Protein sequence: CAWKGWAKNIQYF.

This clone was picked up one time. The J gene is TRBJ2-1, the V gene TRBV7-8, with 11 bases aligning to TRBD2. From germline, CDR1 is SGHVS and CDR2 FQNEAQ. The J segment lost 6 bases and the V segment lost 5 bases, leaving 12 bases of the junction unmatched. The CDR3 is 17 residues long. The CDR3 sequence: CASSPLGQLAGVNEQFF. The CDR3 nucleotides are TGTGCCAGCAGCCCCTTAGGTCAACTAGCGGGAGTCAATGAGCAGTTCTTC.